This T cell receptor beta chain was identified in a study of a mutant IDH1 vaccine in newly diagnosed glioma. Study-wide context: The therapy given earlier, which was standard therapy, consisted of radiotherapy, temozolomide, or both, and most of the patients received both. General observations from the study: Pseudoprogression seemed unrelated to changes in top peripheral T cell clonotypes.

CDR1 and CDR2 from the germline V gene are GTSNPN and SVGIG (reference sequence). The CDR3 contains 14 residues. Trimming left V 5 bases short and J 2 bases short, with 16 bases between. Points on this clone: Its specificity is unknown.

Measured with immunoSEQ multiplex PCR; TCRdb has only the in-frame clones, and not every one. Of about 59,000 clones in the sample, 91% were seen once. Sample time point: baseline, week 1 (first vaccination visit). Treatment noted: pre-vaccination baseline after standard-of-care therapy. The sequence was collected from a middle-aged man with glioma. This chain links TRBV30 with TRBJ2-7; D assignment may be TRBD1 or TRBD2 (5 bases each). The sample here was PBMCs, taken from a glioma patient treated with radiotherapy, temozolomide or both. In nucleotides, the CDR3 is TGTGCCTGGGGGCGCCGGGACCGAACCTACGAGCAGTACTTC. Its protein product is CAWGRRDRTYEQYF.